The clone carrying this T cell receptor (beta chain) was seen many times. The record originates from a study of early T cells in non-severe SARS-CoV-2 infection. This CDR3 contains 15 residues. The germline V gene has CDR1 LNHDA and CDR2 SQIVND (reference sequence). The V and J ends lost 5 bases and 6 bases respectively, with 17 bases between them. TCRdb re-called the 5' RACE reads through MiXCR, storing one row per CDR3 protein. The sample has 37,000 or so distinct CDR3 sequences; 5.5% to 7.5% are singletons. This clonotype was sampled from an adult who was a healthcare worker with PCR-confirmed SARS-CoV-2 infection or an uninfected control (not recorded which). The chain recombines TRBV19 with TRBJ2-1; D is uncertain. Sequencing was performed on whole blood. CDR3 nucleotide sequence: TGTGCCAGTAGTCCCAGTCGATTCCGTGGCAATGAGCAGTTCTTC. It encodes CASSPSRFRGNEQFF.